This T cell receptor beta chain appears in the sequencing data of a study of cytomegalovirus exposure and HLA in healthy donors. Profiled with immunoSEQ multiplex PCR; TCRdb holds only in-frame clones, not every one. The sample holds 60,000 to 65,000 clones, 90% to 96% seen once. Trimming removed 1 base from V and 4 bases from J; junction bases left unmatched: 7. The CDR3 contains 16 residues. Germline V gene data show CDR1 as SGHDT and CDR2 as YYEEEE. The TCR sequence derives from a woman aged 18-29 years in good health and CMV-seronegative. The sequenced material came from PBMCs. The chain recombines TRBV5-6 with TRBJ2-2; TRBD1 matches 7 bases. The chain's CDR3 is CASSLPGAGGTGELFF. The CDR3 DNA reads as TGTGCCAGCAGCTTGCCCGGTGCAGGGGGCACCGGGGAGCTGTTTTTT.